These T cell receptor beta chains were read from a single sample in a study of blood T cell repertoires in COVID-19. Repertoires were generated with immunoSEQ multiplex PCR, while TCRdb's copy carries only in-frame clones and drops some. In the table there are tens of thousands of clones, about 90% of which are singletons. Material for sequencing was peripheral blood. The origin of the receptors is a human donor in a cohort sampled during active COVID-19. Both conserved end residues are trimmed from each CDR3.

cdr3_aa j_call v_call
ASSPRGQALH TRBJ1-6 TRBV28
ASTPTVSTDTQY TRBJ2-3 TRBV27
ASSPPGGTQY TRBJ2-3 TRBV5-6
ASSGRLAGQTDTQY TRBJ2-3 TRBV2
ASSHRDGRRGYT TRBJ1-2 TRBV4-1
ASSVRVFPYNEQF TRBJ2-1 TRBV9
ASSGSTSGRAVDTQY TRBJ2-3 TRBV5-8
ASSPSQGFQETQY TRBJ2-5 TRBV18
ASSFVGVVRDTQY TRBJ2-3 TRBV28
ASSTGKGYNEQF TRBJ2-1 TRBV21-1
ASSLFLAGYTGELF TRBJ2-2 TRBV5-8
ASSLDRGSYEQY TRBJ2-7 TRBV11-2
ASSSSGQGFQPQH TRBJ1-5 TRBV27
ASFSSSNEQF TRBJ2-1 TRBV6-5
ASSLDRNNEQF TRBJ2-1 TRBV11-2
ASSLGTSGPYEQY TRBJ2-7 TRBV7-8
ASLPRGAPHIEQF TRBJ2-1 TRBV6-5
ASSLSRGTSGSYEQY TRBJ2-7 TRBV28
SVPRTGTYNEQF TRBJ2-1 TRBV29-1
ASSLEGFGGYT TRBJ1-2 TRBV4-1
ASSETVIFEKLF TRBJ1-4 TRBV25-1
ASSRLGRGRESFLYNEQF TRBJ2-1 TRBV3-1/TRBV3-2
ASSTGGQTYEQY TRBJ2-7 TRBV6-5
ASSLSIGADYGYT TRBJ1-2 TRBV27
ASSPNGGTEAF TRBJ1-1 TRBV6-5
SVEVTGITDTQY TRBJ2-3 TRBV29-1
ATSDLSSGAVHETQY TRBJ2-5 TRBV24-1
ASSFGGAPYEQY TRBJ2-7 TRBV27
ASSYLSVPDTQY TRBJ2-3 TRBV6-2/TRBV6-3
ASSWAGLYNEQF TRBJ2-1 TRBV11-3
ASSRTSGRYEQY TRBJ2-7 TRBV28
ASSPTPSGRAYEQY TRBJ2-7 TRBV4-1
ASSQGWLAGGNEQF TRBJ2-1 TRBV3-1/TRBV3-2
ASSSPRTGRETQY TRBJ2-5 TRBV5-6
ASSLGTSGRVDEQY TRBJ2-7 TRBV5-4
ASSIGQGTYGYT TRBJ1-2 TRBV19
ASPQERTSGSYEQY TRBJ2-7 TRBV10-2
ASSQAGIMNTEAF TRBJ1-1 TRBV3-1/TRBV3-2
ASSYERGGGSDTQY TRBJ2-3 TRBV6-2/TRBV6-3
ASSEGQGRREQY TRBJ2-7 TRBV2
ASSLVQGAGEQY TRBJ2-7 TRBV2
SALKGVEQF TRBJ2-1 TRBV20-1
ASSLGRTSGRKNIQY TRBJ2-4 TRBV11-2
ASSFRTGPGLADEQY TRBJ2-7 TRBV28
ASSSPGQGASYEQY TRBJ2-7 TRBV5-1
ASSAGTGIDEQF TRBJ2-1 TRBV2
SVGGGALNTEAF TRBJ1-1 TRBV29-1
ASSLAASIPTTDTQY TRBJ2-3 TRBV7-2
ASSVAAAGGLADTQY TRBJ2-3 TRBV9
ASSVTAATYNEQF TRBJ2-1 TRBV10-2
ASSDVGNEQF TRBJ2-1 TRBV5-4
ASSFRQGDNEQF TRBJ2-1 TRBV5-4
ASSQDRGEQY TRBJ2-7 TRBV5-1